The 22 T cell receptor beta chains given below trace back to one sample, sequenced in a study of neurological immune-mediated disorders. TCRdb independently ran MiXCR on the 5' RACE reads; one entry per CDR3 protein. Of roughly 60,000 distinct CDR3 sequences detected, under 3% appear once; the ten largest clones hold about 2.9%. Sequenced input: PBMCs. The origin of the receptors is a man aged 50 to 60 with multiple sclerosis.

There are many counts of this clonotype. J is TRBJ2-5 and V is TRBV5-1; the match to TRBD1 covers 9 bases. The germline V gene has CDR1 SGHRS and CDR2 YFSETQ. V gave up 4 bases and J gave up 2 bases; unmatched junction bases: 3. The CDR3 covers 14 residues. The CDR3 loop is CASSRDREQETQYF. The CDR3 region has the DNA TGCGCCAGCAGCCGGGACAGGGAACAAGAGACCCAGTACTTC.

This clonotype has a count of ten or more. The rearrangement joins TRBV28 to TRBJ2-3, with 11 bases that match TRBD1. The J segment lost 5 bases and the V segment lost 5 bases, leaving 3 bases of the junction unmatched. Germline V gives CDR1 MDHEN, CDR2 SYDVKM. The CDR3 loop spans 14 amino acids. The CDR3 nucleotides are TGTGCCAGCAGTCCGGGACAGGGGGGAGATACGCAGTATTTT. It translates to CASSPGQGGDTQYF.

In the case of this clonotype: One base away lies a much larger clone, so this may be a sequencing read error. The gene calls are TRBV6-6 and TRBJ1-4, with no clear D. The CDR3 covers 12 residues. Between the trimmed V and J ends, which lost 4 bases and 16 bases, there was a span of 16 bases. CDR1 is MNHNY and CDR2 is SVGAGI in the germline V gene (reference sequence). The chain's CDR3 is CASSSTAKGQFF. The CDR3 nucleotides are TGTGCCAGCAGTTCTACGGCCAAAGGGCAGTTTTTT.

In this sample, this clonotype turned up many times. V usage is TRBV7-8 and J usage is TRBJ2-2, with D tentatively TRBD1 or TRBD2 (5 bases each). V dropped 5 bases and J dropped 7 bases, with 11 bases sitting between them. CDR3 length equals 13 residues. Germline CDR1 and CDR2: SGHVS and FQNEAQ. CDR3 sequence (DNA): TGTGCCAGCAGCCAGCAGAGGGGCGGGGAGCTGTTTTTT. It codes for CASSQQRGGELFF. Full variable domain (remainder filled in from reference TRBV7-8 and TRBJ2-2): GAGVSQSPRYKVAKRGQDVALRCDPISGHVSLFWYQQALGQGPEFLTYFQNEAQLDKSGLPSDRFFAERPEGSVSTLKIQRTQQEDSAVYLCASSQQRGGELFFGEGSRLTVL.

The chain is built from TRBV12-3 or TRBV12-4 and TRBJ2-1; 7 positions match TRBD1. The CDR3 covers 15 residues. The J segment lost 2 bases and the V segment lost 6 bases, leaving 7 bases of the junction unmatched. Written as DNA, the CDR3 is TGTGCCAGCAGAAACTGGGACAGACCCTACAATGAGCAGTTCTTC. It is translated as CASRNWDRPYNEQFF.

This clonotype has a count of ten or more. The chain is built from TRBV12-3 or TRBV12-4 and TRBJ2-3, with TRBD2 matching 8 bases. This CDR3 comprises 15 residues. V was pared by 7 bases and J by 0 bases, with 6 bases of the junction left unmatched. The CDR3 DNA sequence: TGTGCCAGCAACAAGCGGGGGAGTAGCACAGATACGCAGTATTTT. Amino acid sequence: CASNKRGSSTDTQYF.

In this sample, this clonotype turned up many times. The chain uses TRBV3-1 and TRBJ1-2, with 7 positions matching TRBD1. CDR1 and CDR2 (germline): LGHDT, YNNKEL (reference sequence). V lost 3 bases to trimming and J lost 3 bases; unmatched junction nucleotides: 7. The CDR3 spans 15 residues. For the CDR3, the DNA is TGTGCCAGCAGCCACCAGGGGGTTAGGGACTATGGCTACACCTTC. Its translation: CASSHQGVRDYGYTF. Full variable domain (rest looked up from reference TRBV3-1 and TRBJ1-2): DTAVSQTPKYLVTQMGNDKSIKCEQNLGHDTMYWYKQDSKKFLKIMFSYNNKELIINETVPNRFSPKSPDKAHLNLHINSLELGDSAVYFCASSHQGVRDYGYTFGSGTRLTVV.

This clonotype occurred many times. The chain carries TRBV3-1 and TRBJ1-5; TRBD1 might be the D (6 bases). Germline values: CDR1 LGHDT, CDR2 YNNKEL (reference sequence). Trimming pared 8 bases from V and 7 bases from J, leaving 15 bases between. There are 13 residues in the CDR3. CDR3 residues: CASGGAQGQPQHF. In DNA form, the CDR3 reads TGTGCCAGCGGAGGGGCTCAGGGGCAGCCCCAGCATTTT.

This clonotype was picked up many times. This rearrangement joins TRBV7-3 to TRBJ2-2; a possible D gene is TRBD1 (5 bases). This CDR3 is 15 amino acids long. From germline, CDR1 is SGHTA and CDR2 FQGTGA. Trimming stripped 1 base from V and 2 bases from J, with 8 bases between. CDR3 sequence (DNA): TGTGCCAGCAGCTTAATAGGGGTCAACACCGGGGAGCTGTTTTTT. Translating it yields CASSLIGVNTGELFF.

The chain is built from TRBV6-5 and TRBJ2-1; D may correspond to TRBD1 or TRBD2 (5 bases each). The CDR3 consists of 16 residues. Trimming cost V 2 bases and J 5 bases, with 16 bases left between them. The germline V gene encodes CDR1 MNHEY and CDR2 SVGAGI. The CDR3 reads CASSYLNYGTDNEQFF. The CDR3 DNA follows: TGTGCCAGCAGTTACCTAAACTACGGGACCGACAATGAGCAGTTCTTC.

This clonotype occurred many times. This CDR3 reads CATKGDTDYGYTF. In DNA, the CDR3 is TGTGCCACTAAAGGGGACACCGACTATGGCTACACCTTC. The chain links TRBV25-1 to TRBJ1-2, with TRBD1 as a possible D gene (6 bases). V lost 10 bases, J lost 3 bases, and 15 bases lay in between. This CDR3 has 13 residues. CDR1 and CDR2 from the germline V gene are MGHDK and SYGVNS.

At least ten counts were recorded for this clonotype. The rearrangement uses TRBV7-9 and TRBJ2-5, with 9 nucleotides matching TRBD2. The CDR3 spans 15 residues. The germline gives CDR1 SEHNR, CDR2 FQNEAQ (reference sequence). The junction had 4 bases not matched to a gene; V was cut back by 2 bases and J by 3 bases. The CDR3 here is CASSLSLAGEETQYF. For the CDR3, the DNA is TGTGCCAGCAGCTTATCATTAGCGGGGGAAGAGACCCAGTACTTC.

This clonotype was picked up many times. The chain recombines TRBV5-1 with TRBJ1-5; 7 positions agree with TRBD1. Germline loops: CDR1 SGHRS, CDR2 YFSETQ. The V gene end was trimmed by 5 bases and the J gene end by 4 bases; junction bases not matched to a gene: 9. The CDR3 is 15 residues long. DNA for the CDR3: TGCGCCAGCAGTAGAGGGACAGCCTTGAATCAGCCCCAGCATTTT. It specifies CASSRGTALNQPQHF.

In this sample, this clonotype turned up many times. The CDR3 nucleotides read TGTGCCAGCAGCTTAGCTAATTCCCCGAACTATGGCTACACCTTC. Translating gives CASSLANSPNYGYTF. V gene TRBV7-2 combines with J gene TRBJ1-2, with D hard to call. This CDR3 has 15 residues. V lost 0 bases to trimming and J lost 2 bases, with 10 bases between them. Germline values: CDR1 SGHTA, CDR2 FQGNSA. The whole variable domain, remainder taken from reference TRBV7-2 and TRBJ1-2, is GAGVSQSPSNKVTEKGKDVELRCDPISGHTALYWYRQSLGQGLEFLIYFQGNSAPDKSGLPSDRFSAERTGGSVSTLTIQRTQQEDSAVYLCASSLANSPNYGYTFGSGTRLTVV.

About this clonotype itself: The junction departs from the called germline gene at one end, perhaps through a read error. The chain combines TRBV5-6 with TRBJ2-7; D not resolved. CDR1 and CDR2 (germline): SGHDT, YYEEEE. The CDR3 has 12 amino acids. The CDR3 loop reads CDSSLGPGEQYF. The CDR3 region has the DNA TGTGACAGCAGCTTGGGTCCTGGAGAGCAGTACTTC.

This clonotype was detected ten times or more. The CDR3 DNA sequence: TGTGCCAGCAGTGAACCCCGCCCCGGGACAGGGGCCCGCTTGACCGGGGCCAACGTCCTGACTTTC. It codes for CASSEPRPGTGARLTGANVLTF. This chain connects TRBV2 to TRBJ2-6; 10 positions match TRBD1. CDR3 length: 22 residues. Trimming at V came to 2 bases and at J to 4 bases, leaving 20 bases not matched to a gene. Germline V lookup: CDR1 SNHLY, CDR2 FYNNEI.

This clonotype was detected many times. The V call is TRBV6-2 or TRBV6-3, the J call TRBJ1-5; a possible D gene is TRBD1 (5 bases). V was shortened by 6 bases and J by 11 bases, with 20 bases between the two germline ends. Per the germline V gene, CDR1 is MNHEY and CDR2 is SVGEGT. This CDR3 region has 14 residues. The DNA for the CDR3 is TGTGCCAGCAGCTCAGGACACTCTTTTTGGGCCCAGCATTTT. This codes for CASSSGHSFWAQHF.

The sample holds many counts of this clonotype. The chain joins TRBV12-3 or TRBV12-4 to TRBJ2-3; TRBD2 agrees at 13 bases. This CDR3 has 15 residues. The ends lost 4 bases at V and 5 bases at J; junction bases unmatched: 3. The CDR3: CASSWTSGGVDTQYF. CDR3 bases: TGTGCCAGCAGTTGGACTAGCGGGGGCGTAGATACGCAGTATTTT.

This clonotype was found many times. The V call is TRBV7-2, the J call TRBJ2-7; 10 nucleotides line up with TRBD2. V was pared by 0 bases and J by 1 base, with 3 bases of the junction left unmatched. This CDR3 comprises 16 residues. Germline V CDR1 and CDR2: SGHTA, FQGNSA. CDR3 DNA: TGTGCCAGCAGCTTAGCGGCTAGCGGGGGTTCCTACGAGCAGTACTTC. It specifies CASSLAASGGSYEQYF. Based on the CDR3 plus reference TRBV7-2 and TRBJ2-7, the full variable domain is GAGVSQSPSNKVTEKGKDVELRCDPISGHTALYWYRQSLGQGLEFLIYFQGNSAPDKSGLPSDRFSAERTGGSVSTLTIQRTQQEDSAVYLCASSLAASGGSYEQYFGPGTRLTVT.

This clonotype was seen many times. The chain recombines TRBV7-7 with TRBJ2-1, with 9 bases fitting TRBD2. Germline trimming cut 5 bases from V and 0 bases from J; bases unmatched to any gene: 5. The V gene's germline CDR1 is SSHAT and CDR2 FNYEAQ (reference sequence). This CDR3 has 16 amino acids. CDR3 nucleotide sequence: TGTGCCAGCAGCCCGCGGGGGGGAAGCTCCTACAATGAGCAGTTCTTC. Amino acids: CASSPRGGSSYNEQFF. Full variable domain (remainder filled in from reference TRBV7-7 and TRBJ2-1): GAGVSQSPRYKVTKRGQDVTLRCDPISSHATLYWYQQALGQGPEFLTYFNYEAQPDKSGLPSDRFSAERPEGSISTLTIQRTEQRDSAMYRCASSPRGGSSYNEQFFGPGTRLTVL.

This clonotype was counted ten times or more. The chain is built from TRBV4-3 and TRBJ2-3, with no clear D. V lost 0 bases and J 4 bases, leaving 11 bases between the germline ends. This CDR3 is built from 15 residues. Germline V gene sequence: CDR1 LGHNA, CDR2 YSLEER. The DNA for the CDR3 is TGCGCCAGCAGCCAAGAGAGTAGGGCCCCAGATACGCAGTATTTT. This sequence encodes CASSQESRAPDTQYF.

At least ten counts were recorded for this clonotype. The chain combines TRBV28 with TRBJ1-1, with D tentatively TRBD1 (6 bases). The V gene's germline CDR1 is MDHEN and CDR2 SYDVKM. This CDR3 region has 12 residues. Trimming left V 3 bases short and J 8 bases short, with 10 bases between. CDR3 sequence reads: CASSFLGGEAFF. The CDR3 nucleotides read TGTGCCAGCAGTTTTCTAGGGGGAGAAGCTTTCTTT. Full variable domain (rest looked up from reference TRBV28 and TRBJ1-1): DVKVTQSSRYLVKRTGEKVFLECVQDMDHENMFWYRQDPGLGLRLIYFSYDVKMKEKGDIPEGYSVSREKKERFSLILESASTNQTSMYLCASSFLGGEAFFGQGTRLTVV.